These T cell receptor beta chains were read from a single sample in a study of blood T cells in healthy people across ages. TCRdb reprocessed the 5' RACE reads with MiXCR, giving one entry per CDR3 protein. Seen here are 1,800,000 or so distinct CDR3 sequences, approximately 40% observed once, and the top ten hold under 25%. Sequenced: blood. Receptors were obtained from a human donor in good health. CDR3s include the opening cysteine and the closing phenylalanine or tryptophan. Each record gives: V gene, D gene, clone size, J gene, CDR3 length, CDR3 DNA, CDR3 protein. D genes are given only for firm matches. Size is stated for part of the rows, as once, few or many counts, or as a class when the clone is expanded.

>TRBV7-3|-|many|TRBJ2-5|13
TGTGCCAGCAGCTTAATTTCCGGGGGGACCCAGTACTTC
CASSLISGGTQYF
>TRBV5-6|-|-|TRBJ1-6|14
TGTGCCAGCAGCTTGGGACATTATAATTCACCCCTCCACTTT
CASSLGHYNSPLHF
>TRBV7-3|-|-|TRBJ1-1|15
TGTGCCAGCAGCCCGGGACACTTCTTGAACACTGAAGCTTTCTTT
CASSPGHFLNTEAFF
>TRBV6-8|-|-|TRBJ1-2|11
TGTGCCAGCAAGGGCAACTATGGCTACACCTTC
CASKGNYGYTF
>TRBV7-2|-|-|TRBJ1-2|14
TGTGCCAGCAGCTTAGTCCAGGCTATCTATGACTACACCTTC
CASSLVQAIYDYTF
>TRBV2|TRBD2|-|TRBJ2-7|15
TGTGCCTGCAGTGAGCTAGCGGGGAGGTCCTACGAGCAGTACTTC
CACSELAGRSYEQYF
>TRBV3-1|-|-|TRBJ1-2|15
TGTGCCAGCAGCCAAGGTATTTTGAGGGGCGATGGCTACACCTTC
CASSQGILRGDGYTF
>TRBV12-3/TRBV12-4|-|-|TRBJ2-3|12
TGTGCCAGCACCCTCGACCAAGATACGCAGTATTTT
CASTLDQDTQYF
>TRBV7-8|-|-|TRBJ2-7|14
TGTGCCAGCAGCTTGGACCTCCGCGGCCACGAGCAGTACTTC
CASSLDLRGHEQYF
>TRBV20-1|-|-|TRBJ1-4|12
TGCAGTGCTAGACACACTAATGAAAAACTGTTTTTT
CSARHTNEKLFF
>TRBV28|-|-|TRBJ1-1|15
TGTGCCAGCAGTTTGAAGGCTCGGAGGGGCACTGAAGCTTTCTTT
CASSLKARRGTEAFF
>TRBV20-1|-|-|TRBJ2-7|15
TGTAGTGCCAGGACCCCCTGGGGACCCCCCTACGAGCAGTACTTC
CSARTPWGPPYEQYF
>TRBV7-6|TRBD2|-|TRBJ2-7|15
TGTGCCAGCAGCACTAGCGGAAGCTCCTACAATGAGCAGTACTTC
CASSTSGSSYNEQYF
>TRBV7-2|-|-|TRBJ1-2|14
TGTGCCAGCACCTTGGGGCCGGTAACCAATGGCTACACCTTC
CASTLGPVTNGYTF
>TRBV4-1|-|-|TRBJ2-7|15
TGCGCCAGCAGCCAAGATAGAATTGGGGCCTACGAGCAGTACTTC
CASSQDRIGAYEQYF
>TRBV27|-|-|TRBJ2-7|14
TGTGCCAGCAGTTCTAGGGGGTTCTCCTACGAGCAGTACTTC
CASSSRGFSYEQYF
>TRBV6-2/TRBV6-3|TRBD1|-|TRBJ2-1|19
TGTGCCAGCACCAAGGGGGGGACAGGGGAATATAATCCCTACAATGAGCAGTTCTTC
CASTKGGTGEYNPYNEQFF
>TRBV15|TRBD1|-|TRBJ2-7|14
TGTGCCACCAGCACCCGACAGGGGGCGGGTGAGCAGTACTTC
CATSTRQGAGEQYF
>TRBV13|TRBD2|-|TRBJ2-4|17
TGTGCCAGCAGACGAGAAACCGGGGGGTACGGCAAAAACATTCAGTACTTC
CASRRETGGYGKNIQYF
>TRBV7-2|TRBD1|-|TRBJ2-7|15
TGTGCCACCACCCGACAGACAGGGGGCATGGACGAGCAGTACTTC
CATTRQTGGMDEQYF
>TRBV6-5|-|-|TRBJ1-1|10
TGTGCCTGGTCGTTGACTGAAGCTTTCTTT
CAWSLTEAFF
>TRBV29-1|TRBD2|few|TRBJ2-2|17
TGCAGCGTTCTCCTCTTCGGGGGGCGGGGGGACACCGGGGAGCTGTTTTTT
CSVLLFGGRGDTGELFF
>TRBV5-1|-|-|TRBJ1-6|15
TGCGCCAGCAGCTTAGAGACAGCTCGAGATTCACCCCCCCACTTT
CASSLETARDSPPHF
>TRBV20-1|-|once|TRBJ2-2|15
TGCAGTGCTAGAATCGAGAGCCCTAACACCGGGGAGCTGTTTTTT
CSARIESPNTGELFF
>TRBV11-2|-|few|TRBJ2-1|15
TGTGCCAGCAGCTCTGAGGGCTGGGGGTACAATGAGCAGTTCTTC
CASSSEGWGYNEQFF
>TRBV10-3|-|-|TRBJ2-1|12
TGTGCCATCAGTGAGCGCGCGGGAGAGCAGTTCTTC
CAISERAGEQFF
>TRBV6-5|-|-|TRBJ1-1|12
TGTGCCAGCAGTTATGAGGGAACTGAAGCTTTCTTT
CASSYEGTEAFF
>TRBV12-3/TRBV12-4|-|few|TRBJ1-1|14
TGTGCCAGCAGCACTCAGGACAGGAACACTGAAGCTTTCTTT
CASSTQDRNTEAFF
>TRBV7-9|TRBD2|-|TRBJ2-7|15
TGTGCCAGCAGCACAACGGGGGGGTTATCCTACGAGCAGTACTTC
CASSTTGGLSYEQYF
>TRBV7-8|TRBD1|few|TRBJ1-2|14
TGTGCCAGCAGCTTAAGCATGGCAGGGGGTGGCTACACCTTC
CASSLSMAGGGYTF
>TRBV28|TRBD1|-|TRBJ2-4|16
TGTGCCAGCAGAAACCAGGGGGCTCTAGCCAAAAACATTCAGTACTTC
CASRNQGALAKNIQYF
>TRBV14|-|-|TRBJ1-6|13
TGTGCCAGCAGCTCCTTTTCCGGTGCACCCCTCCACTTT
CASSSFSGAPLHF
>TRBV29-1|-|-|TRBJ1-2|15
TGCAGCGTTGAAGTTTACACGAGGGAGGCAGATGGCTACACCTTC
CSVEVYTREADGYTF
>TRBV5-1|-|-|TRBJ1-2|13
TGCGCCAGCAGCTTGTGGGACGCCTATGGCTACACCTTC
CASSLWDAYGYTF
>TRBV5-1|-|many|TRBJ1-1|13
TGTGCCAGCAGCTGGGGAGGGAACACTGAAGCTTTCTTT
CASSWGGNTEAFF
>TRBV7-8|-|few|TRBJ2-5|15
TGTGCCAGCAGCTTAGGTGCGACTGAGCAAGAGACCCAGTACTTC
CASSLGATEQETQYF
>TRBV7-2|TRBD2|-|TRBJ2-1|18
TGTGCCAGCAGTCGTCTAGCGGGGGGACCCAGCTCCTACAATGAGCAGTTCTTC
CASSRLAGGPSSYNEQFF
>TRBV5-4|TRBD1|few|TRBJ2-5|13
TGTGCCAGCAGTAACACAGGGGGAGAGACCCAGTACTTC
CASSNTGGETQYF
>TRBV7-2|-|-|TRBJ1-2|15
TGTGCCAGCAGCTTATTAGGAGACACATACTATGGCTACACCTTC
CASSLLGDTYYGYTF
>TRBV9|-|few|TRBJ2-1|16
TGTGCCAGCAGCGTAGAACAGCTCCTCTCCTACAATGAGCAGTTCTTC
CASSVEQLLSYNEQFF
>TRBV11-1|-|few|TRBJ2-7|15
TGTGCCAGCAGCTTAGGAAGCGGTCTCTCCTACGAGCAGTACTTC
CASSLGSGLSYEQYF
>TRBV6-5|-|-|TRBJ2-3|13
TGTGCCAGCAGTTACGTGGGGAGGGATACGCAGTATTTT
CASSYVGRDTQYF
>TRBV20-1|TRBD1|-|TRBJ1-1|12
TGCAGTGAAGGGGGCAGGTACACTGAAGCTTTCTTT
CSEGGRYTEAFF
>TRBV10-3|TRBD1|-|TRBJ1-1|13
TGTGCCATCGGTCGACAGGGGGAAACTGAAGCTTTCTTT
CAIGRQGETEAFF
>TRBV28|TRBD2|-|TRBJ2-7|15
TGTGCCAGCAGTGTGACTAGCGGGGAGTCCTACGAGCAGTACTTC
CASSVTSGESYEQYF
>TRBV5-1|-|-|TRBJ2-7|16
TGCGCCAGCAGCTTGGCCAGGACGGTGAGCTCCTACGAGCAGTACTTC
CASSLARTVSSYEQYF
>TRBV6-2/TRBV6-3|TRBD2|few|TRBJ2-1|16
TGTGCCAGCAGTTCCCAAGGGACTAGCAGAGACAATGAGCAGTTCTTC
CASSSQGTSRDNEQFF
>TRBV10-3|TRBD2|few|TRBJ2-3|16
TGTGCCATCAGGGACTTGAGCGGGGGGTCCACAGATACGCAGTATTTT
CAIRDLSGGSTDTQYF
>TRBV6-6|-|-|TRBJ2-4|17
TGTGCCAGCAGTTACGACGCTCAGCTGGGGAACGAAGGGGACCCGTGCTTC
CASSYDAQLGNEGDPCF
>TRBV28|-|-|TRBJ2-1|14
TGTGCCAGCCAAAGGACGGGGTCCTACAATGAGCAGTTCTTC
CASQRTGSYNEQFF